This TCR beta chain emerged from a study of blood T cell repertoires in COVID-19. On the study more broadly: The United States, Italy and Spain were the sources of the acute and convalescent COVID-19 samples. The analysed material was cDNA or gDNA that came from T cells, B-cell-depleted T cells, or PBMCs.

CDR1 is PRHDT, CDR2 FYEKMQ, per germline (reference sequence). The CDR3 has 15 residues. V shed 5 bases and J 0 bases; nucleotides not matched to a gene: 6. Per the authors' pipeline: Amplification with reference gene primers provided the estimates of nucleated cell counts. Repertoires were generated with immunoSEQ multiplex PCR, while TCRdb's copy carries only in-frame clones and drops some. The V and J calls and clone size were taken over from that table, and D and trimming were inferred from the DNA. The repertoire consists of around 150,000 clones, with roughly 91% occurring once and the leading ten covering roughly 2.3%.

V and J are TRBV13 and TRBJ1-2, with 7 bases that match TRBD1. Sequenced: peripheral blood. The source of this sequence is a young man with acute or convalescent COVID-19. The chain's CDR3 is CASSPQDRTNYGYTF. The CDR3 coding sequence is TGTGCCAGCAGCCCCCAGGACAGGACTAACTATGGCTACACCTTC.